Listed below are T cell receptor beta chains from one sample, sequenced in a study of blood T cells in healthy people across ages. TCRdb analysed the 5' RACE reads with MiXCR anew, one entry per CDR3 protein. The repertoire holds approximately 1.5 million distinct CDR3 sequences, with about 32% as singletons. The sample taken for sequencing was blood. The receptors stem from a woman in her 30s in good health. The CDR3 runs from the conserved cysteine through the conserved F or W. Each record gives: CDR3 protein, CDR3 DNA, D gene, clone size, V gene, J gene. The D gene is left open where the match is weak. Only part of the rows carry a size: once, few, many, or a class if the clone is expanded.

CDR3 protein: CASSLGGQEGIYGYTF
CDR3 DNA: TGCGCCAGCAGCCTGGGGGGACAGGAAGGAATCTATGGCTACACCTTC
D gene: TRBD1
clone size: .
V gene: TRBV4-1
J gene: TRBJ1-2

CDR3 protein: CSAITSGGILRQEQFF
CDR3 DNA: TGCAGTGCTATTACTAGCGGGGGAATACTTAGACAAGAGCAGTTCTTC
D gene: TRBD2
clone size: .
V gene: TRBV20-1
J gene: TRBJ2-1

CDR3 protein: CASSQGQGYEKLFF
CDR3 DNA: TGTGCCAGCAGCCAAGGACAGGGCTATGAAAAACTGTTTTTT
D gene: TRBD1
clone size: .
V gene: TRBV3-1
J gene: TRBJ1-4

CDR3 protein: CASSSRPRQETQYF
CDR3 DNA: TGTGCCAGCAGTTCCAGACCTAGGCAAGAGACCCAGTACTTC
D gene: .
clone size: .
V gene: TRBV28
J gene: TRBJ2-5

CDR3 protein: CASSSGGSTGLMTTQYF
CDR3 DNA: TGTGCCAGCAGTTCCGGTGGATCCACAGGACTAATGACGACCCAGTACTTC
D gene: .
clone size: many
V gene: TRBV28
J gene: TRBJ2-5

CDR3 protein: CASSQDRALALYNEQFF
CDR3 DNA: TGCGCCAGCAGCCAAGATAGGGCACTAGCCCTGTACAATGAGCAGTTCTTC
D gene: .
clone size: few
V gene: TRBV4-1
J gene: TRBJ2-1

CDR3 protein: CASSVEGVGNYGYTF
CDR3 DNA: TGTGCCAGCAGCGTAGAGGGGGTCGGCAACTATGGTTACACCTTC
D gene: .
clone size: once
V gene: TRBV9
J gene: TRBJ1-2

CDR3 protein: CASRGTSGGQETQYF
CDR3 DNA: TGTGCCAGCAGGGGGACTAGCGGGGGGCAAGAGACCCAGTACTTC
D gene: TRBD2
clone size: few
V gene: TRBV27
J gene: TRBJ2-5

CDR3 protein: CAGSLGTSGSNEQFF
CDR3 DNA: TGTGCCGGCAGCTTGGGGACTAGCGGGAGCAATGAGCAGTTCTTC
D gene: TRBD2
clone size: .
V gene: TRBV7-8
J gene: TRBJ2-1

CDR3 protein: CSVEGGLRGTDTQYF
CDR3 DNA: TGCAGCGTTGAGGGCGGACTAAGGGGTACAGATACGCAGTATTTT
D gene: .
clone size: many
V gene: TRBV29-1
J gene: TRBJ2-3

CDR3 protein: CASSFSGALNTEAFF
CDR3 DNA: TGTGCCAGCAGCTTCTCAGGGGCCTTGAACACTGAAGCTTTCTTT
D gene: .
clone size: .
V gene: TRBV7-3
J gene: TRBJ1-1

CDR3 protein: CASSADRGPTGELFF
CDR3 DNA: TGCGCCAGCAGCGCAGACAGGGGGCCCACCGGGGAGCTGTTTTTT
D gene: TRBD1
clone size: few
V gene: TRBV10-1
J gene: TRBJ2-2

CDR3 protein: CSAREGAGDGNSPLHF
CDR3 DNA: TGCAGTGCTAGAGAAGGCGCAGGGGACGGTAATTCACCCCTCCACTTT
D gene: .
clone size: few
V gene: TRBV20-1
J gene: TRBJ1-6

CDR3 protein: CASSSNRLDHRSSYEQYF
CDR3 DNA: TGTGCCAGCAGTTCGAACCGTCTGGACCACCGCTCGTCCTACGAGCAGTACTTC
D gene: .
clone size: .
V gene: TRBV28
J gene: TRBJ2-7

CDR3 protein: CSAQGEIYEQYF
CDR3 DNA: TGCAGTGCGCAGGGGGAGATCTACGAGCAGTACTTC
D gene: TRBD1
clone size: few
V gene: TRBV20-1
J gene: TRBJ2-7

CDR3 protein: CSARGTRGSHEQYF
CDR3 DNA: TGCAGTGCTAGAGGCACTCGGGGATCCCACGAGCAGTACTTC
D gene: .
clone size: few
V gene: TRBV20-1
J gene: TRBJ2-7